This T cell receptor beta chain emerged from a study of T cells in Graves' hyperthyroidism and ophthalmopathy. Out of less than 12 ml of fresh peripheral blood came the PBMCs. The CDR3 regions of TCR beta were amplified from RNA transcripts. A first-round RT-PCR of the TCR CDR3 used the HTBI primer set. TCRdb independently ran MiXCR on the multiplex PCR reads; one entry per CDR3 protein. Of about 700,000 distinct CDR3 sequences detected, 14% appear once; the ten largest clones hold 9.5% to 13%. This clonotype was detected a few times. This TCR came from a woman aged 18-29 years with Graves' hyperthyroidism. The specimen was blood.

CDR3 residues: CASSIEGGMGNQPQHF. CDR3 nucleotides: TGTGCCAGTAGTATAGAGGGAGGTATGGGTAATCAGCCCCAGCATTTT. V gene TRBV19 combines with J gene TRBJ1-5; D uncertain. Germline CDR1 reads LNHDA; CDR2 reads SQIVND (reference sequence). Trimming shortened V by 0 bases and J by 4 bases, and 13 bases separated the two germline ends. This CDR3 contains 16 residues. The full variable domain, completed using reference TRBV19 and TRBJ1-5, is DGGITQSPKYLFRKEGQNVTLSCEQNLNHDAMYWYRQDPGQGLRLIYYSQIVNDFQKGDIAEGYSVSREKKESFPLTVTSAQKNPTAFYLCASSIEGGMGNQPQHFGDGTRLSIL.